These 23 T cell receptor beta chains were all obtained from the same sample, sequenced in a study of identical twins. TCRdb analysed the 5' RACE reads with MiXCR anew, one entry per CDR3 protein. The sample includes 430,000 or so distinct CDR3 sequences, roughly 24% seen only once; the top ten take roughly 2.8%. Another study also made use of these data, one on T cells expressing NK-cell markers.

The sample comprised CD4+ T cells sorted from blood. All receptors come from a woman aged 18-29 years in good health.

V usage is TRBV20-1 and J usage is TRBJ2-6; D not certain. Germline assignment: CDR1 DFQATT and CDR2 SNEGSKA (reference sequence). The CDR3 contains 15 residues. V lost 6 bases to trimming and J lost 0 bases, with 12 bases between them. The DNA for the CDR3 is TGCAGTGCAGCTGACTCTGCCTCTGGGGCCAACGTCCTGACTTTC. This encodes CSAADSASGANVLTF.

This clonotype was detected only a few times. The chain couples TRBV6-2 or TRBV6-3 to TRBJ1-1; TRBD1 aligns across 8 bases. J was trimmed by 5 bases and V by 6 bases; bases with no gene match: 2. The CDR3 sequence is 12 residues long. Germline values: CDR1 MNHEY, CDR2 SVGEGT. The CDR3 DNA is TGTGCCAGCAGGGACAGGGCGACTGAAGCTTTCTTT. Translating it yields CASRDRATEAFF.

This clonotype came up a few times. This chain joins TRBV20-1 and TRBJ2-3; the match to TRBD2 covers 13 bases. The CDR3 is 16 amino acids. CDR1 DFQATT and CDR2 SNEGSKA come from the germline V gene (reference sequence). With V trimmed by 3 bases and J by 1 base, 4 bases remained unmatched. The CDR3 sequence is CSASRTSGGGTDTQYF. The CDR3 nucleotides read TGCAGTGCTAGTCGGACTAGCGGGGGCGGCACAGATACGCAGTATTTT.

The chain couples TRBV6-1 to TRBJ1-5; no firm D call. This CDR3 contains 15 residues. The V end lost 8 bases, the J end lost 5 bases, and 19 bases lay between the germline ends. Germline V gene sequence: CDR1 MNHNS, CDR2 SASEGT. In nucleotides, the CDR3 is TGTGCCAGCCGAATGCGTCAGGAAGGAGATCAGCCCCAGCATTTT. Amino acids: CASRMRQEGDQPQHF.

The chain recombines TRBV12-3 or TRBV12-4 with TRBJ2-7, with TRBD1 matching over 7 bases. With 5 bases clipped from V and 4 bases from J, the junction kept 11 bases outside the gene matches. This CDR3 region has 15 residues. The CDR3 DNA sequence: TGTGCCAGCAGTGGGGGCCGGGACAGCGTTTACGAGCAGTACTTC. The encoded protein is CASSGGRDSVYEQYF.

The CDR3 DNA is TGTGCCATCAGTGAGGCAAAGACTAGCGGGGGGACCACAGATACGCAGTATTTT. The encoded protein is CAISEAKTSGGTTDTQYF. This rearrangement joins TRBV10-3 to TRBJ2-3; TRBD2 aligns across 13 bases. Germline V gene lookup returns CDR1 ENHRY and CDR2 SYGVKD. The CDR3 has 18 amino acids. V shed 2 bases and J 2 bases; nucleotides not matched to a gene: 7.

There are a few counts of this clonotype. This chain uses TRBV20-1 with TRBJ1-2; no definite D call. Deletions cut 2 bases from V and 2 bases from J, with 6 bases between. This CDR3 is 12 amino acids long. Germline CDR1 reads DFQATT; CDR2 reads SNEGSKA (reference sequence). The CDR3 region has the DNA TGCAGTGCTAGAACGGACAACTATGGCTACACCTTC. This gives the protein CSARTDNYGYTF.

The J gene is TRBJ2-2, the V gene TRBV6-2 or TRBV6-3, with TRBD2 matching over 8 bases. Per germline, CDR1 MNHEY and CDR2 SVGEGT. Germline trimming cut 6 bases from V and 1 base from J; bases unmatched to any gene: 4. The CDR3 is made up of 15 amino acids. The CDR3 DNA is TGTGCCAGCAGGAAAAGCGGGGGGAACACCGGGGAGCTGTTTTTT. Translated: CASRKSGGNTGELFF.

The chain links TRBV10-2 to TRBJ1-2, with 8 positions matching TRBD1. The CDR3 loop spans 16 amino acids. Germline values: CDR1 WSHSY, CDR2 SAAADI. V gave up 1 base and J gave up 4 bases; unmatched junction bases: 8. CDR3 loop: CASSEFAGQEFYGYTF. Written as DNA, the CDR3 is TGCGCCAGCAGTGAGTTCGCGGGACAGGAGTTCTATGGCTACACCTTC.

The chain links TRBV20-1 to TRBJ2-3, with D tentatively TRBD1 (5 bases). Between the trimmed V and J ends, which lost 7 bases and 2 bases, there was a span of 10 bases. The CDR3 sequence is 12 residues long. Per the germline V gene, CDR1 is DFQATT and CDR2 is SNEGSKA (reference sequence). CDR3 sequence: CSGQGNTDTQYF. The CDR3 region has the DNA TGCAGTGGGCAGGGAAACACAGATACGCAGTATTTT.

This clonotype was seen only a few times. The chain couples TRBV3-1 to TRBJ2-7; D is ambiguous. The V gene's germline CDR1 is LGHDT and CDR2 YNNKEL (reference sequence). The CDR3 length is 13 residues. Trimming took off 5 bases at V and 0 bases at J, with 8 bases between the two ends. CDR3 loop: CASSKWGSYEQYF. The CDR3 nucleotides are TGTGCCAGCAGCAAATGGGGCTCCTACGAGCAGTACTTC.

This chain links TRBV28 with TRBJ2-4; TRBD2 aligns across 12 bases. The CDR3 contains 18 residues. Trimming cost V 11 bases and J 0 bases; bases outside gene matches: 14. Germline CDR1 is MDHEN and CDR2 is SYDVKM. The CDR3 sequence: CAFSFSSSGGVAKNIQYF. In nucleotides, the CDR3 is TGTGCCTTCAGTTTCTCCTCTAGCGGGGGGGTAGCCAAAAACATTCAGTACTTC.

This clonotype was seen a handful of times. V is TRBV29-1 and J is TRBJ2-3; 11 nucleotides match TRBD2. The germline V gene encodes CDR1 SQVTM and CDR2 ANQGSEA. This CDR3 is built from 16 residues. Trimming removed 0 bases from V and 2 bases from J; junction bases left unmatched: 4. CDR3 sequence reads: CSVEDRLAGLTDTQYF. Written as DNA, the CDR3 is TGCAGCGTTGAAGATCGACTAGCGGGGCTCACAGATACGCAGTATTTT.

The chain carries TRBV7-2 and TRBJ2-3, with 7 bases that match TRBD2. This CDR3 has 16 residues. The ends lost 3 bases at V and 4 bases at J; junction bases unmatched: 10. Germline assignment: CDR1 SGHTA and CDR2 FQGNSA. CDR3 DNA sequence: TGTGCCAGCAGCTTGACGTTGGCCACTAGCGCAGATACGCAGTATTTT. Its protein product is CASSLTLATSADTQYF.

The chain has TRBV20-1 and TRBJ2-4; 11 bases align to TRBD2. Germline-derived CDR1 and CDR2 are DFQATT and SNEGSKA (reference sequence). The CDR3 consists of 14 residues. The V gene end was trimmed by 5 bases and the J gene end by 8 bases; junction bases not matched to a gene: 8. In nucleotides, the CDR3 is TGCAGTGCTTATAGCGGGAGGGCCTCGGACATTCAGTACTTC. This encodes CSAYSGRASDIQYF.

The chain carries TRBV7-9 and TRBJ1-2; 8 bases map to TRBD1. V was pared by 6 bases and J by 9 bases, with 9 bases of the junction left unmatched. Germline values: CDR1 SEHNR, CDR2 FQNEAQ (reference sequence). The CDR3 runs to 13 residues. In DNA form, the CDR3 reads TGTGCCAGCAGGAAGGACAGGGCGAGTAGCTACACCTTC. This encodes CASRKDRASSYTF.

The chain uses TRBV5-1 and TRBJ2-1, with 7 bases aligning to TRBD2. The germline CDR1 and CDR2 sequences are SGHRS and YFSETQ. V was clipped by 4 bases and J by 3 bases; unmatched bases: 10. The CDR3 covers 16 residues. This CDR3 is CASSVPTSSDYNEQFF. CDR3 DNA: TGCGCCAGCAGCGTCCCGACTAGCTCCGACTACAATGAGCAGTTCTTC.

V gene TRBV6-2 or TRBV6-3 combines with J gene TRBJ2-1; 9 positions agree with TRBD2. V shed 7 bases and J 4 bases; nucleotides not matched to a gene: 5. There are 14 residues in the CDR3. Germline V gene sequence: CDR1 MNHEY, CDR2 SVGEGT. The CDR3, as DNA: TGTGCCAGCACCTTCCTAGCGGGGTACAATGAGCAGTTCTTC. As protein: CASTFLAGYNEQFF.

This clonotype was detected a few times. The chain carries TRBV6-6 and TRBJ2-1; no definite D call. The CDR3 is 12 residues long. The germline gives CDR1 MNHNY, CDR2 SVGAGI (reference sequence). V gave up 6 bases and J gave up 8 bases, with 11 bases separating them. CDR3 nucleotides: TGTGCCAGCAGCCCTCTAGGCCATGAGCAGTTCTTC. Translated: CASSPLGHEQFF.

In its sample, this clonotype was seen a few times. This chain uses TRBV6-1 with TRBJ2-2; tentatively, D is TRBD2 (6 bases). Per germline, CDR1 MNHNS and CDR2 SASEGT. Trimming stripped 7 bases from V and 2 bases from J, with 11 bases between. The CDR3 covers 14 residues. For the CDR3, the DNA is TGTGCCAGCATCAGCGGGTATAACACCGGGGAGCTGTTTTTT. This codes for CASISGYNTGELFF.

This clonotype showed up just a few times. J is TRBJ1-1 and V is TRBV20-1, with TRBD1 matching 7 bases. Germline V gene lookup returns CDR1 DFQATT and CDR2 SNEGSKA (reference sequence). The length of the CDR3 is 13 residues. V gave up 3 bases and J gave up 1 base; unmatched junction bases: 2. The CDR3 here is CSARWDRNTEAFF. The CDR3 DNA follows: TGCAGTGCTAGGTGGGACAGGAACACTGAAGCTTTCTTT.

V is TRBV29-1 and J is TRBJ2-3, with D possibly being TRBD1 (6 bases). V was shortened by 5 bases and J by 5 bases, with 20 bases between the two germline ends. The germline CDR1 and CDR2 sequences are SQVTM and ANQGSEA. This CDR3 is built from 15 residues. The CDR3 DNA follows: TGCAGCGTTATGACGGGCAGGGGTTGGGGAGATACGCAGTATTTT. Its translation is CSVMTGRGWGDTQYF.

This clonotype was counted once. V is TRBV29-1 and J is TRBJ2-7; 9 positions match TRBD1. In germline, CDR1 is SQVTM, CDR2 ANQGSEA. The CDR3 totals 13 residues. V trimming: 7 bases; J trimming: 1 base; junction bases outside the gene matches: 5. The CDR3 sequence is CSARQGGSYEQYF. The CDR3 nucleotides read TGCAGCGCCCGACAGGGGGGGTCCTACGAGCAGTACTTC.